The 2 T cell receptor beta chains listed next were all sequenced from one sample in a study of shared clonotypes between healthy human individuals. The assay was immunoSEQ multiplex PCR, and TCRdb's table has in-frame clones only and misses some. The sample records more than 900,000 clones, around 82% being singletons. What was sequenced was memory CD4+ T cells from PBMCs. Described subset: CD45RA-negative fraction. These TCRs come from a man in his late teens or twenties in good health. Some clones in this sample may be carry-over from other donors' samples.

This clone was picked up a small number of times. The chain uses TRBV5-8 and TRBJ2-2, with D perhaps TRBD1 or TRBD2 (5 bases each). V gave up 6 bases and J gave up 7 bases, with 13 bases separating them. The CDR3 totals 13 residues. The germline V gene encodes CDR1 SGHTS and CDR2 YDEGEE. The CDR3, as DNA: TGTGCCAGCACCACCGGTGGGGGCGGGGAGCTGTTTTTT. This encodes CASTTGGGGELFF.

V is TRBV5-1 and J is TRBJ2-3; D gene unclear. Trimming left V 6 bases short and J 1 base short, with 12 bases between. Germline V gives CDR1 SGHRS, CDR2 YFSETQ. The length of the CDR3 is 14 residues. This chain's CDR3 is CASTLGSGTDTQYF. The CDR3 nucleotides read TGCGCCAGCACCCTAGGGTCAGGCACAGATACGCAGTATTTT.